This TCR beta chain appears in the sequencing data of a study of technical replicates of blood from a few donors. This clone has a handful of counts. Data came from immunoSEQ multiplex PCR; TCRdb stores just in-frame clones and leaves some out. Of about 80,000 clones listed, 90% to 95% are singletons. Sequencing used T cells isolated from PBMCs. The TCR originated in a human donor in good health.

The CDR3 DNA is TGTGCCAGTAGTATTGGGGCGGGAATAGATACGCAGTATTTT. Its protein product is CASSIGAGIDTQYF. This chain connects TRBV19 to TRBJ2-3, with a tentative D call TRBD2 (6 bases). This CDR3 has 14 residues. The germline gives CDR1 LNHDA, CDR2 SQIVND (reference sequence). V lost 3 bases and J 5 bases, leaving 12 bases between the germline ends.